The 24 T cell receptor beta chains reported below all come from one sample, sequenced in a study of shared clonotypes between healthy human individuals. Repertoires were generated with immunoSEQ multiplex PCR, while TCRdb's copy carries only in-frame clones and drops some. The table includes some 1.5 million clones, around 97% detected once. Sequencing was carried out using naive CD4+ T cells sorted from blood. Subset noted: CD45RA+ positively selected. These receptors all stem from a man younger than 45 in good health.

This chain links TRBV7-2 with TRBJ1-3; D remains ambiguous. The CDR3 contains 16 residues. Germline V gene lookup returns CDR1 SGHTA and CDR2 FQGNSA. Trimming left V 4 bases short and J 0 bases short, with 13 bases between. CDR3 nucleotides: TGTGCCAGCAGCTCCCGGGAGGGAAGCTCTGGAAACACCATATATTTT. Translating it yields CASSSREGSSGNTIYF. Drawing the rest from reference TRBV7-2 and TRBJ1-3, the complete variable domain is GAGVSQSPSNKVTEKGKDVELRCDPISGHTALYWYRQSLGQGLEFLIYFQGNSAPDKSGLPSDRFSAERTGGSVSTLTIQRTQQEDSAVYLCASSSREGSSGNTIYFGEGSWLTVV.

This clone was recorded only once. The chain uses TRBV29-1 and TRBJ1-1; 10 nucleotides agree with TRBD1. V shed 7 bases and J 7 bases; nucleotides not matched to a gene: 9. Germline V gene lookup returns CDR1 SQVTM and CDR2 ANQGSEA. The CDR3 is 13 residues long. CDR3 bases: TGCAGCGCCACCGGGACAGGGGATGATGAAGCTTTCTTT. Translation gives CSATGTGDDEAFF.

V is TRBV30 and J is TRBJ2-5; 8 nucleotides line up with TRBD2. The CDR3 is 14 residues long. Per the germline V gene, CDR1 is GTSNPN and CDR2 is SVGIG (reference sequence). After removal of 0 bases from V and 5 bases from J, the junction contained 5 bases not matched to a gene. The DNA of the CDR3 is TGTGCCTGGAGTGTAAAAGCGGGAGATGAGACCCAGTACTTC. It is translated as CAWSVKAGDETQYF.

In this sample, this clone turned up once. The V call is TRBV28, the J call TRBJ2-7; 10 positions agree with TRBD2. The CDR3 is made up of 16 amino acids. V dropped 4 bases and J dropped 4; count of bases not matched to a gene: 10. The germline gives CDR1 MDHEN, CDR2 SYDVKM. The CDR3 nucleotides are TGTGCCAGCAGTTCGACCGCTAGCGGGAGAGGTTACGAGCAGTACTTC. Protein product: CASSSTASGRGYEQYF.

CDR3 protein: CASSSSGRAARNEQFF. The DNA for the CDR3 is TGTGCCAGCAGCTCTAGCGGGAGGGCCGCGAGGAATGAGCAGTTCTTC. J is TRBJ2-1 and V is TRBV7-2; 12 bases align to TRBD2. Looked up from germline, CDR1 is SGHTA and CDR2 is FQGNSA. The CDR3 totals 16 residues. V trimming: 4 bases; J trimming: 7 bases; junction bases outside the gene matches: 8.

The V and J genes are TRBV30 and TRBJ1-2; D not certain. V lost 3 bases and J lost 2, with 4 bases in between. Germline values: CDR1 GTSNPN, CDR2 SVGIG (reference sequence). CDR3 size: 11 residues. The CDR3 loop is CAWSGNYGYTF. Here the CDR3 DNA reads TGTGCCTGGAGCGGGAACTATGGCTACACCTTC.

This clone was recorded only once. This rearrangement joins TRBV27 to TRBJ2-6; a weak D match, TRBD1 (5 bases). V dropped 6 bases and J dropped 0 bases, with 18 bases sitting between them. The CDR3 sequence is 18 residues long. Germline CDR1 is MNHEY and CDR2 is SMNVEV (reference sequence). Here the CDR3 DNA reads TGTGCCAGCAGCCTTCGCGTTGACAGCAGCTCTGGGGCCAACGTCCTGACTTTC. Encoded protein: CASSLRVDSSSGANVLTF.

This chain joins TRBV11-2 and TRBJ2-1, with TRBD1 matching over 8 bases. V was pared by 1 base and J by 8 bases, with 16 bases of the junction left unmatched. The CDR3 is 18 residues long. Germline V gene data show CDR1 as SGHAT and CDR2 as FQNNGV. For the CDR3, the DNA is TGTGCCAGCAGCTTAGTGGCATTCGTTGGACAGGGTTCCGATGAGCAGTTCTTC. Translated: CASSLVAFVGQGSDEQFF.

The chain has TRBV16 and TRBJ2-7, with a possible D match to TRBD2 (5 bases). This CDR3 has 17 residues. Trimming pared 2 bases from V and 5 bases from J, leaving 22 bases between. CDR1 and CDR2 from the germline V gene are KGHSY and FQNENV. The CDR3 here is CASSQVDKDLDINEQYF. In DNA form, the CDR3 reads TGTGCCAGCAGCCAAGTTGACAAGGACTTGGATATTAACGAGCAGTACTTC.

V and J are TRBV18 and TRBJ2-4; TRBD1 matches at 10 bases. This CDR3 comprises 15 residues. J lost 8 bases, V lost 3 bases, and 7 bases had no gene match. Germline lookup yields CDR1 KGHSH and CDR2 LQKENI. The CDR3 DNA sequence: TGTGCCAGCTCACCTCCCGGGACAGGGGAGGACATTCAGTACTTC. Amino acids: CASSPPGTGEDIQYF. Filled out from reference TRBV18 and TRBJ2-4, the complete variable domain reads NAGVMQNPRHLVRRRGQEARLRCSPMKGHSHVYWYRQLPEEGLKFMVYLQKENIIDESGMPKERFSAEFPKEGPSILRIQQVVRGDSAAYFCASSPPGTGEDIQYFGAGTRLSVL.

The CDR3 loop reads CASSLLRGDRTGELFF. The DNA for the CDR3 is TGTGCCAGCAGCTTATTAAGAGGGGACCGCACCGGGGAGCTGTTTTTT. The chain combines TRBV5-6 with TRBJ2-2, with D perhaps assigned TRBD1 or TRBD2 (5 bases each). CDR1 and CDR2 from the germline V gene are SGHDT and YYEEEE. The CDR3 totals 16 residues. V shed 2 bases and J shed 4 bases, with 15 bases lying between them.

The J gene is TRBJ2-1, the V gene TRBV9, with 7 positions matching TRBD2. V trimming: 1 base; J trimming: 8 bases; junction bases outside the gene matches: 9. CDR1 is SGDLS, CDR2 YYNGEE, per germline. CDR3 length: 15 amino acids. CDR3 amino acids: CASSVISGAFDEQFF. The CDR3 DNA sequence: TGTGCCAGCAGCGTAATCAGCGGGGCCTTCGATGAGCAGTTCTTC.

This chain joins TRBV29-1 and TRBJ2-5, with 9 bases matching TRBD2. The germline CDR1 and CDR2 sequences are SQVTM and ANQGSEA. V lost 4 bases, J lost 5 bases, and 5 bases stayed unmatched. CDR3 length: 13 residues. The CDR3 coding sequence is TGCAGCGTTGTGGTCCTAGCGGGGGAGACCCAGTACTTC. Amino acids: CSVVVLAGETQYF.

The chain's CDR3 is CATSRPGPSQPQHF. CDR3 bases: TGTGCCACCAGCAGACCGGGTCCCAGTCAGCCCCAGCATTTT. The chain has TRBV15 and TRBJ1-5; no clear D. V dropped 2 bases and J dropped 6 bases, with 11 bases sitting between them. The CDR3 sequence is 14 residues long. CDR1 is LNHNV and CDR2 is YYDKDF in the germline V gene (reference sequence).

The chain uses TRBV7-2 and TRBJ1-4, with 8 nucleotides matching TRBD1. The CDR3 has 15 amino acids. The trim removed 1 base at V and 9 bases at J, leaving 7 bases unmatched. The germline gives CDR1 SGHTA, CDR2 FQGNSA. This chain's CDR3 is CASSLETGAGKKLFF. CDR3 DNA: TGTGCCAGCAGCTTAGAGACAGGGGCAGGGAAAAAACTGTTTTTT.

The DNA for the CDR3 is TGTGCCAGCAGCTTTATAAGGGGCCAAGAGACCCAGTACTTC. Protein product: CASSFIRGQETQYF. The J gene is TRBJ2-5, the V gene TRBV11-2; D is possibly TRBD1 (5 bases). This CDR3 is 14 amino acids long. The V end lost 3 bases, the J end lost 1 base, and 9 bases lay between the germline ends. CDR1 is SGHAT and CDR2 is FQNNGV in the germline V gene.

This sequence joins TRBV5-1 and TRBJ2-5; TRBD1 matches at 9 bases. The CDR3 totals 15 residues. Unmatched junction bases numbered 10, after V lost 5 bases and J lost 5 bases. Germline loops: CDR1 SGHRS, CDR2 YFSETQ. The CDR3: CASRTPGTGLETQYF. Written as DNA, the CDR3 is TGCGCCAGCAGGACCCCCGGGACAGGGCTGGAGACCCAGTACTTC.

The CDR3 protein is CASSFAQDGSTIYF. The CDR3 bases are TGTGCCAGCAGTTTCGCTCAGGACGGGAGCACCATATATTTT. This chain uses TRBV6-5 with TRBJ1-3; no clear D gene. V gave up 4 bases and J gave up 9 bases, with 16 bases separating them. This CDR3 has 14 amino acids. Germline assignment: CDR1 MNHEY and CDR2 SVGAGI.

The CDR3 sequence is CASSLLDRYTF. CDR3 nucleotide sequence: TGTGCCAGCAGCCTCTTGGACAGGTACACCTTC. The V gene is TRBV28, the J gene TRBJ1-2; 7 nucleotides match TRBD1. V dropped 6 bases and J dropped 11; count of bases not matched to a gene: 6. In germline, CDR1 is MDHEN, CDR2 SYDVKM. This CDR3 spans 11 amino acids.

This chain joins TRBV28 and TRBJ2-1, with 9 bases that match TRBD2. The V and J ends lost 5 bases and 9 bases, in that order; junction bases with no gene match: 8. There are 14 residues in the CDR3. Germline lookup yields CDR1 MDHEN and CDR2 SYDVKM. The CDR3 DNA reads TGTGCCAGCAGTATCGCCGGGACTAGCAGTGAGCAGTTCTTC. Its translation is CASSIAGTSSEQFF.

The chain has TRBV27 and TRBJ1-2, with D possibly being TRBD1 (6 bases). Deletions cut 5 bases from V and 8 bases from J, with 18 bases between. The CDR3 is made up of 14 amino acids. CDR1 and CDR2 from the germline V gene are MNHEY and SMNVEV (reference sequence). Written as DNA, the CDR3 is TGTGCCAGCAGTCCCGATTTCAGGGGCCGGGGCTACACCTTC. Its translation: CASSPDFRGRGYTF.

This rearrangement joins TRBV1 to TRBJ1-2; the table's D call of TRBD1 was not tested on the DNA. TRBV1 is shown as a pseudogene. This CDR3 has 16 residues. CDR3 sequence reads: CTSSHIRGRLPWGYTF. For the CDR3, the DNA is TGCACCAGCAGCCATATCAGGGGGCGCCTTCCCTGGGGCTACACCTTC.

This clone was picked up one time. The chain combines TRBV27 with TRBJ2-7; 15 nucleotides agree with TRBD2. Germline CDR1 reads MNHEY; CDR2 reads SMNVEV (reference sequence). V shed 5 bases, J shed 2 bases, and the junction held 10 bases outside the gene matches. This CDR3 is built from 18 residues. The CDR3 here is CASSQRTSGRVAPYEQYF. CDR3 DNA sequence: TGTGCCAGCAGTCAAAGGACTAGCGGGAGGGTAGCACCCTACGAGCAGTACTTC.

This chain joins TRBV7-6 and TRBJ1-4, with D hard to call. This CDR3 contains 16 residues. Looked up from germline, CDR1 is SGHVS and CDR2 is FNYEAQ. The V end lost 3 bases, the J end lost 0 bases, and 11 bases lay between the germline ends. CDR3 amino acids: CASSLSASATNEKLFF. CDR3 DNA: TGTGCCAGCAGCTTGTCGGCCAGCGCAACTAATGAAAAACTGTTTTTT.